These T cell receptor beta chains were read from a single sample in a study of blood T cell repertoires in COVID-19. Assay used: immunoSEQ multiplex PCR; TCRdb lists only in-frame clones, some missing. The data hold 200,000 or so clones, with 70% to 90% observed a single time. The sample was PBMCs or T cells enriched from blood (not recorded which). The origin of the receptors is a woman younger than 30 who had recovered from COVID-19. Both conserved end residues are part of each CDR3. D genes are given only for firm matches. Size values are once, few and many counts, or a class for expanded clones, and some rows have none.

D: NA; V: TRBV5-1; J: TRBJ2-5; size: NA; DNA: TGCGCCAGCAGCTTGGTGGGGGCGTTGGGAGAGACCCAGTACTTC; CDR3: CASSLVGALGETQYF
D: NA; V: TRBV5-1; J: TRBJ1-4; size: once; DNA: TGCGCCAGCAGCTTGATGGGAGCGGAGGGAGAAAAACTGTTTTTT; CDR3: CASSLMGAEGEKLFF
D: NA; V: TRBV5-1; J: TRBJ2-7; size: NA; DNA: TGCGCCAGCAGCTTGGTAGGAGATAGAGAGCAGTACTTC; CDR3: CASSLVGDREQYF
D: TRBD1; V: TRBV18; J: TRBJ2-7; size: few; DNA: TGTGCCAGCTCAGCCACACCGGGACAGGGGAAGGAGCAGTACTTC; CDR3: CASSATPGQGKEQYF
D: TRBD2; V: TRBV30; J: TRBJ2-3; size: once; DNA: TGTGCCTGGAGTGTGCTAGCGGGGTCAGATACGCAGTATTTT; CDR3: CAWSVLAGSDTQYF
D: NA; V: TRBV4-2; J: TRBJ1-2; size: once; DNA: TGTGCCAGCAGCCAAGATTTTGCAGGCCAGTATGGCTACACCTTC; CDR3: CASSQDFAGQYGYTF
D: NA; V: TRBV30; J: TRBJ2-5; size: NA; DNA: TGTGCCTGGGCAAGACTAGGAATGGAGACCCAGTACTTC; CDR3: CAWARLGMETQYF
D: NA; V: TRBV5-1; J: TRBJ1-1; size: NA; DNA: TGCGCCAGCAGCTTGTGGAGGCAGAGTGAAGCTTTCTTT; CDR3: CASSLWRQSEAFF
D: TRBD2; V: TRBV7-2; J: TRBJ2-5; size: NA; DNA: TGTGCCAGCAGCTTATCTCCTAGCGGGGGGGCATGGAAGGAGACCCAGTACTTC; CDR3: CASSLSPSGGAWKETQYF
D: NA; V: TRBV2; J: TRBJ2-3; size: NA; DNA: TGTGCCAGCGGCCAACGCCAACAAACCACAGATACGCAGTATTTT; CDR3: CASGQRQQTTDTQYF
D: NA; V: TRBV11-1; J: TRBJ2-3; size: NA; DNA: TGTGCCAGCAGCTTAGCCCCAATGGGTCGGGGGGCGGGAGATACGCAGTATTTT; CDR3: CASSLAPMGRGAGDTQYF
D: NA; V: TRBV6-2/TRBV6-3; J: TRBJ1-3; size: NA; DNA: TGTGCCAGCAGTTCTCGAACAGTTCATCGGAACACCATATATTTT; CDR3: CASSSRTVHRNTIYF
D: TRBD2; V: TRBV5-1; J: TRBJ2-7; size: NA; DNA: TGCGCCAGCAGTATTAGCGGGGCCTCCTACGAGCAGTACTTC; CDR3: CASSISGASYEQYF
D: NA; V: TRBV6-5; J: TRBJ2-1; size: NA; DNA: TGTGCCAGCAGTTCCTCCAGGGTGAATGAGCAGTTCTTC; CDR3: CASSSSRVNEQFF
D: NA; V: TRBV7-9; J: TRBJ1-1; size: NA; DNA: TGTGCCAGCAGCCCTTGGCCGGCGGCAGCGGACACTGAAGCTTTCTTT; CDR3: CASSPWPAAADTEAFF
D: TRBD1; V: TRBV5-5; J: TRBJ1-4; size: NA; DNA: TGTGCCAGCAGGCGACAGGGGAGCAGTGAAAAACTGTTTTTT; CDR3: CASRRQGSSEKLFF
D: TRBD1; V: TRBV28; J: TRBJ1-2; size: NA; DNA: TGTGCCAGCAGTTCCGGACAGGGTGTCTATGGCTACACCTTC; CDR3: CASSSGQGVYGYTF
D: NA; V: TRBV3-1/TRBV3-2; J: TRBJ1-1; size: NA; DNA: TGTGCCAGCAGCCAAACAGCCACTTCTGAAGCTTTCTTT; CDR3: CASSQTATSEAFF
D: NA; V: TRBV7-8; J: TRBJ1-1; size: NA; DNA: TGTGCCAGCAGCTTAGCGGCGAACACTGAAGCTTTCTTT; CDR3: CASSLAANTEAFF
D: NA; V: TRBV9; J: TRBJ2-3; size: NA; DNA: TGTGCCAGCAGCATCCGACCGGGACAGCGAGGGGGGACGTCGGGGATCACAGATACGCAGTATTTT; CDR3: CASSIRPGQRGGTSGITDTQYF
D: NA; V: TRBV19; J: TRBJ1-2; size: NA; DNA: TGTGCCAGTCACAGTGGAAACTATGGCTACACCTTC; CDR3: CASHSGNYGYTF
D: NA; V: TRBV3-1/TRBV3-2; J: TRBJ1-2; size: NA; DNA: TGTGCCAGCAGCCCCTCAACAGTTAACTATGGCTACACCTTC; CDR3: CASSPSTVNYGYTF
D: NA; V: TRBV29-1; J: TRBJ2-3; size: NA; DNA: TGCAGCGTTGAAGATCCCAGTTTGAAGGAGGCAGGGGGCACAGATACGCAGTATTTT; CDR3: CSVEDPSLKEAGGTDTQYF
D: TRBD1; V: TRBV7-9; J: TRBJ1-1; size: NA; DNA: TGTGCCAGCAGCTTTGGAGGACAGGGAGTGGGAGCTTTCTTT; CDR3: CASSFGGQGVGAFF